These 32 T cell receptor beta chains originate from one sample sequenced in a study of control samples from healthy donors and cancer patients. TCRdb's copy holds only in-frame clones and misses some; the assay was immunoSEQ multiplex PCR. The sample lists 40,000 to 50,000 clones, over 65% occurring once. The sequencing input was formalin-fixed, paraffin-embedded tissue. These TCRs come from a male donor with melanoma.

The chain couples TRBV10-3 to TRBJ2-2, with D tentatively TRBD2 (6 bases). The length of the CDR3 is 13 residues. Germline-derived CDR1 and CDR2 are ENHRY and SYGVKD. V was pared by 11 bases and J by 4 bases, with 14 bases between. CDR3 region: CASTGALTGELFF. CDR3 bases: TGTGCCTCCACGGGAGCGCTCACCGGGGAGCTGTTTTTT.

This clone showed up just a few times. The chain combines TRBV12-3 or TRBV12-4 with TRBJ2-5; D is perhaps TRBD2 (6 bases). The V gene lost 4 bases and the J gene lost 4 bases, with 10 bases spanning the gap. The CDR3 spans 13 residues. CDR3 nucleotide sequence: TGTGCCAGCAGTTCCGCGGGGAGAGAGACCCAGTACTTC. Protein sequence: CASSSAGRETQYF.

The rearrangement links TRBV3-1 (or the pseudogene TRBV3-2) to TRBJ2-3; D might be TRBD1 (5 bases). The CDR3 is made up of 14 amino acids. Deletions cut 6 bases from V and 3 bases from J, with 13 bases between. CDR1 is LGHDT, CDR2 YNNKEL, per germline (reference sequence). The CDR3 protein is CASRNAKGTDTQYF. The CDR3 DNA reads as TGTGCCAGCAGAAACGCCAAGGGGACAGATACGCAGTATTTT.

The chain employs TRBV5-6 and TRBJ2-3; 7 positions match TRBD2. Germline V gene lookup returns CDR1 SGHDT and CDR2 YYEEEE. The CDR3 spans 14 residues. Trimming took 4 bases from V and 0 from J; bases not matched to a gene: 2. CDR3 in amino acids: CASSTGLSTDTQYF. For the CDR3, the DNA is TGTGCCAGCAGCACGGGACTAAGCACAGATACGCAGTATTTT.

The chain combines TRBV19 with TRBJ2-5, with 7 bases lining up with TRBD1. V dropped 7 bases and J dropped 6; count of bases not matched to a gene: 14. Germline values: CDR1 LNHDA, CDR2 SQIVND (reference sequence). This CDR3 comprises 15 residues. The CDR3 DNA follows: TGTGCCAGTAAAAGGACAGGTTTTTCCCCTCAGACCCAGTACTTC. Protein: CASKRTGFSPQTQYF.

The genes are TRBV9 and TRBJ2-6, with D tentatively TRBD2 (5 bases). Germline CDR1 is SGDLS and CDR2 is YYNGEE. The CDR3 extends over 18 amino acids. V lost 2 bases to trimming and J lost 0 bases, with 15 bases between them. CDR3 coding DNA: TGTGCCAGCAGCGTGCACTATGGACTGCGCTCTGGGGCCAACGTCCTGACTTTC. Translating it yields CASSVHYGLRSGANVLTF. The whole variable domain, remainder taken from reference TRBV9 and TRBJ2-6, is DSGVTQTPKHLITATGQRVTLRCSPRSGDLSVYWYQQSLDQGLQFLIQYYNGEERAKGNILERFSAQQFPDLHSELNLSSLELGDSALYFCASSVHYGLRSGANVLTFGAGSRLTVL.

The chain carries TRBV6-6 and TRBJ2-3; perhaps TRBD1 as D (6 bases). V was cut by 6 bases and J by 1 base, with 11 bases left in between. The CDR3 is 14 amino acids. CDR1 and CDR2 from the germline V gene are MNHNY and SVGAGI (reference sequence). This CDR3 reads CASRATGRTDTQYF. The DNA of the CDR3 is TGTGCCAGCAGGGCGACAGGTCGCACAGATACGCAGTATTTT.

The chain joins TRBV2 to TRBJ1-5; 12 nucleotides agree with TRBD1. The length of the CDR3 is 15 residues. V lost 6 bases, J lost 7 bases, and 7 bases stayed unmatched. CDR1 is SNHLY, CDR2 FYNNEI, per germline. The CDR3: CASREGQGAGQPQHF. As DNA, the CDR3 is TGTGCCAGCAGGGAGGGACAGGGGGCAGGCCAGCCCCAGCATTTT.

The chain links TRBV27 to TRBJ1-2; D is unresolved. The CDR3 has 15 residues. V shed 5 bases and J shed 4 bases, with 17 bases lying between them. Germline CDR1 reads MNHEY; CDR2 reads SMNVEV (reference sequence). The CDR3 region has the DNA TGTGCCAGCAGTATACAGCGACACTCACTCTATGGCTACACCTTC. Translating gives CASSIQRHSLYGYTF.

The chain links TRBV27 to TRBJ1-5, with D uncertain. Germline V CDR1 and CDR2: MNHEY, SMNVEV (reference sequence). The CDR3 runs to 15 residues. Deletions cut 2 bases from V and 4 bases from J, with 12 bases between. The CDR3 loop is CASSLGREGNQPQHF. The CDR3, as DNA: TGTGCCAGCAGTTTAGGACGCGAAGGTAATCAGCCCCAGCATTTT.

This clone was counted a few times. The sample contains more than one DNA sequence encoding this CDR3. V gene TRBV29-1 combines with J gene TRBJ2-1; D possibly corresponds to TRBD1 (6 bases). Germline V gene data show CDR1 as SQVTM and CDR2 as ANQGSEA. Trimming cost V 6 bases and J 7 bases, with 16 bases left between them. The CDR3 sequence is 13 residues long. This CDR3 reads CSVDKQGRNEQFF. CDR3 in DNA: TGCAGCGTAGATAAACAGGGTAGGAATGAGCAGTTCTTC.

This clone appeared a few times. The CDR3 nucleotides are TGCGCCAGCAGTCATTCTTCTCCGACAGGCCGTTATAATTCACCCCTCCACTTT. Translated, it gives CASSHSSPTGRYNSPLHF. This chain uses TRBV23-1 with TRBJ1-6; tentative D call: TRBD1 (6 bases). TRBV23-1 is given ORF status, its function remaining uncertain. The CDR3 sequence is 18 residues long. The germline V and J ends were trimmed by 3 bases and 4 bases, with 19 bases remaining between them.

The chain couples TRBV5-1 to TRBJ2-7; TRBD1 matches at 10 bases. With 4 bases clipped from V and 1 base from J, the junction kept 5 bases outside the gene matches. The CDR3 covers 15 residues. Germline V lookup: CDR1 SGHRS, CDR2 YFSETQ. The CDR3 sequence is CASSPWDRGSYEQYF. CDR3 DNA sequence: TGCGCCAGCAGCCCCTGGGACAGGGGTTCCTACGAGCAGTACTTC.

This clone was detected a few times. V gene TRBV7-6 combines with J gene TRBJ2-3, with 9 bases that match TRBD2. CDR3 length: 17 residues. The ends lost 5 bases at V and 4 bases at J; junction bases unmatched: 13. Germline V gives CDR1 SGHVS, CDR2 FNYEAQ. The DNA for the CDR3 is TGTGCCAGCAGCCCGCGTGGGGTAGCGGGAGAGGCAGATACGCAGTATTTT. It is translated as CASSPRGVAGEADTQYF.

With regard to this clone: Other DNA sequences in the sample encode the same CDR3. The chain couples TRBV6-5 to TRBJ2-7, with D perhaps TRBD1 (5 bases). CDR1 is MNHEY and CDR2 is SVGAGI in the germline V gene. The CDR3 sequence is 13 residues long. The V gene lost 0 bases and the J gene lost 3 bases, with 6 bases spanning the gap. The CDR3 sequence is CASSYSTDYEQYF. CDR3 DNA: TGTGCCAGCAGTTACTCGACAGACTACGAGCAGTACTTC.

The chain joins TRBV6-5 to TRBJ1-2; TRBD1 agrees at 7 bases. This CDR3 is built from 11 residues. Per germline, CDR1 MNHEY and CDR2 SVGAGI. Trimming cost V 7 bases and J 4 bases; bases outside gene matches: 0. The CDR3 nucleotides read TGTGCCAGCACAGGGGGCTATGGCTACACCTTC. It specifies CASTGGYGYTF.

The J gene is TRBJ2-5, the V gene TRBV5-4; weak D call: TRBD1 (7 bases). This CDR3 has 12 amino acids. Germline V gene sequence: CDR1 SGHNT, CDR2 YYREEE (reference sequence). V was cut by 5 bases and J by 5 bases, with 10 bases left in between. CDR3 sequence (DNA): TGTGCCAGCAGGGCAGGGGGGGAGACCCAGTACTTC. It codes for CASRAGGETQYF.

The chain links TRBV5-4 to TRBJ2-5, with D hard to call. This CDR3 has 11 amino acids. Trimming stripped 4 bases from V and 2 bases from J, with 3 bases between. The germline V gene has CDR1 SGHNT and CDR2 YYREEE (reference sequence). CDR3 residues: CASSRQETQYF. The CDR3 DNA reads as TGTGCCAGCAGCCGACAAGAGACCCAGTACTTC.

V is TRBV29-1 and J is TRBJ2-5; D remains ambiguous. Trimming took off 1 base at V and 4 bases at J, with 7 bases between the two ends. Per the germline V gene, CDR1 is SQVTM and CDR2 is ANQGSEA. The CDR3 consists of 12 residues. The CDR3 coding sequence is TGCAGCGTTGAAGGGTTAGGAGAGACCCAGTACTTC. Protein: CSVEGLGETQYF. Full variable domain (outside the CDR3, taken from reference TRBV29-1 and TRBJ2-5): SAVISQKPSRDICQRGTSLTIQCQVDSQVTMMFWYRQQPGQSLTLIATANQGSEATYESGFVIDKFPISRPNLTFSTLTVSNMSPEDSSIYLCSVEGLGETQYFGPGTRLLVL.

This chain uses TRBV5-1 with TRBJ2-2; D may be TRBD2 (5 bases). V gave up 2 bases and J gave up 3 bases, with 11 bases separating them. The CDR3 extends over 15 amino acids. The germline gives CDR1 SGHRS, CDR2 YFSETQ. In DNA form, the CDR3 reads TGCGCCAGCAGCTTAGAGGGAAGGGACACCGGGGAGCTGTTTTTT. It is translated as CASSLEGRDTGELFF. The whole variable domain, filled in from reference TRBV5-1 and TRBJ2-2, reads KAGVTQTPRYLIKTRGQQVTLSCSPISGHRSVSWYQQTPGQGLQFLFEYFSETQRNKGNFPGRFSGRQFSNSRSEMNVSTLELGDSALYLCASSLEGRDTGELFFGEGSRLTVL.

This clone turned up a few times. The genes are TRBV28 and TRBJ1-2; D ambiguous. The ends were cut back, 5 bases at V and 1 base at J, with 2 bases in the middle. Germline-derived CDR1 and CDR2 are MDHEN and SYDVKM. The CDR3 is made up of 11 amino acids. The CDR3 coding sequence is TGTGCCAGCAGTCGTAACTATGGCTACACCTTC. It specifies CASSRNYGYTF.

V usage is TRBV18 and J usage is TRBJ2-3, with 9 bases fitting TRBD1. This CDR3 has 16 amino acids. Germline assignment: CDR1 KGHSH and CDR2 LQKENI. Unmatched junction bases numbered 10, after V lost 6 bases and J lost 3 bases. The CDR3 bases are TGTGCCAGCTCGAAGGAGGGGACAGGGAGAACAGATACGCAGTATTTT. Its translation is CASSKEGTGRTDTQYF.

This clone was seen a few times. The rearrangement uses TRBV7-6 and TRBJ2-7; weak D call: TRBD2 (5 bases). The CDR3 is 14 amino acids. Germline V lookup: CDR1 SGHVS, CDR2 FNYEAQ. Trimming took 6 bases from V and 0 from J, leaving 12 bases between them. The CDR3 sequence is CASSLGSGSYEQYF. In DNA form, the CDR3 reads TGTGCCAGCAGTCTAGGCAGCGGCTCCTACGAGCAGTACTTC.

The chain links TRBV3-1 (or the pseudogene TRBV3-2) to TRBJ2-7; no clear D. The germline V and J ends were trimmed by 1 base and 4 bases, with 5 bases remaining between them. Germline loops: CDR1 LGHDT, CDR2 YNNKEL (reference sequence). The CDR3 loop spans 12 amino acids. The DNA of the CDR3 is TGTGCCAGCAGCCAAGCTAGTTACGAGCAGTACTTC. This encodes CASSQASYEQYF.

The chain has TRBV27 and TRBJ2-7; perhaps TRBD1 as D (6 bases). Germline lookup yields CDR1 MNHEY and CDR2 SMNVEV (reference sequence). Trimming pared 4 bases from V and 6 bases from J, leaving 19 bases between. The CDR3 has 15 amino acids. The CDR3 nucleotides are TGTGCCAGCAGTTATGACACTAGGGGGTTCGGCGAGCAGTACTTC. It is translated as CASSYDTRGFGEQYF.

As DNA, the CDR3 is TGTGCCAGCAGCTCCGGGACTAGCGGGGGCACAGATACGCAGTATTTT. It is translated as CASSSGTSGGTDTQYF. This chain uses TRBV7-3 with TRBJ2-3, with 13 bases aligning to TRBD2. CDR3 length equals 16 residues. Germline V lookup: CDR1 SGHTA, CDR2 FQGTGA. The V segment lost 4 bases and the J segment 1 base; nucleotides outside the gene matches: 2.

The chain joins TRBV27 to TRBJ2-2, with 15 bases fitting TRBD2. The CDR3 extends over 21 amino acids. Germline-derived CDR1 and CDR2 are MNHEY and SMNVEV (reference sequence). V lost 0 bases, J lost 3 bases, and 11 bases stayed unmatched. CDR3 amino acids: CASSLSRIGLAGGWDTGELFF. The CDR3 DNA follows: TGTGCCAGCAGTTTATCCAGGATCGGACTAGCGGGAGGGTGGGACACCGGGGAGCTGTTTTTT.

As for this clone: A read error may explain this, as a much larger clone is one base away. This chain joins TRBV3-1 (or the pseudogene TRBV3-2) and TRBJ2-1, with 7 positions matching TRBD1. CDR1 and CDR2 from the germline V gene are LGHDT and YNNKEL (reference sequence). Trimming removed 6 bases from V and 8 bases from J; junction bases left unmatched: 13. There are 15 residues in the CDR3. The CDR3: CASRRAEQGLYEQFF. The CDR3 DNA sequence: TGTGCCAGCAGGCGCGCGGAACAGGGGCTTTATGAGCAGTTCTTC.

The chain recombines TRBV15 with TRBJ1-1, with 11 bases that match TRBD1. This CDR3 comprises 13 residues. After removal of 5 bases from V and 5 bases from J, the junction contained 1 base not matched to a gene. Germline V gene lookup returns CDR1 LNHNV and CDR2 YYDKDF (reference sequence). Here the CDR3 reads CATSGDRGTEAFF. CDR3 nucleotides: TGTGCCACCAGCGGGGACAGGGGGACTGAAGCTTTCTTT.

This clone has a handful of counts. The chain combines TRBV2 with TRBJ2-7; D ambiguous. CDR3 length equals 15 residues. Germline CDR1 is SNHLY and CDR2 is FYNNEI. Trimming pared 5 bases from V and 0 bases from J, leaving 14 bases between. CDR3 sequence reads: CASSIGRSFSYEQYF. The CDR3 DNA reads TGTGCCAGCAGTATCGGAAGATCATTCTCCTACGAGCAGTACTTC.

The chain carries TRBV7-2 and TRBJ2-4; no clear D. V lost 1 base and J lost 7, with 8 bases in between. The CDR3 extends over 13 amino acids. The V gene's germline CDR1 is SGHTA and CDR2 FQGNSA. CDR3 sequence reads: CASSLEAENIQYF. The CDR3 nucleotides read TGTGCCAGCAGCTTAGAGGCGGAGAACATTCAGTACTTC.

Concerning this clone: The sample contains more than one DNA sequence encoding this CDR3. V is TRBV2 and J is TRBJ2-5, with 11 bases that match TRBD2. Germline loops: CDR1 SNHLY, CDR2 FYNNEI. The CDR3 covers 17 residues. V lost 7 bases, J lost 1 base, and 11 bases stayed unmatched. The CDR3 bases are TGTGCCAGCATTCGAGGATCACTAGCGGGAGTCCAAGAGACCCAGTACTTC. This translates into CASIRGSLAGVQETQYF.